Following are 24 T cell receptor beta chains from one sample sequenced in a study of blood T cell repertoires in COVID-19. Sequencing was performed with immunoSEQ multiplex PCR; in TCRdb, only in-frame clones are kept and a portion is missing. The table has 130,000 to 150,000 clones, approximately 80% seen once. The sequenced sample was PBMCs or T cells enriched from blood (not recorded which). These receptors came from a man aged 45-65 years who had recovered from COVID-19.

The CDR3: CASSQVAASGGYEQYF. CDR3 coding DNA: TGCGCCAGCAGCCAAGTAGCGGCTAGCGGGGGATACGAGCAGTACTTC. The chain recombines TRBV4-3 with TRBJ2-7; 10 bases agree with TRBD2. The CDR3 is 16 amino acids. Per germline, CDR1 LGHNA and CDR2 YSLEER. V gave up 1 base and J gave up 4 bases; unmatched junction bases: 7.

This chain uses TRBV16 with TRBJ1-3; tentative D call: TRBD1 (6 bases). Germline lookup yields CDR1 KGHSY and CDR2 FQNENV. V lost 4 bases and J lost 7, with 20 bases in between. This CDR3 has 16 amino acids. CDR3 sequence (DNA): TGTGCCAGCAGCCGACAGTCGGGACAACGCGGGAACACCATATATTTT. It codes for CASSRQSGQRGNTIYF.

The chain employs TRBV7-2 and TRBJ1-2, with TRBD1 matching over 7 bases. Trimming cost V 3 bases and J 10 bases; bases outside gene matches: 8. Germline V gene sequence: CDR1 SGHTA, CDR2 FQGNSA. The CDR3 loop spans 13 amino acids. As DNA, the CDR3 is TGTGCCAGCAGCTTTGATCGCGACAGGGCCTACACCTTC. Translated: CASSFDRDRAYTF.

The V call is TRBV18, the J call TRBJ2-2; D ambiguous. CDR1 is KGHSH, CDR2 LQKENI, per germline. The CDR3 runs 12 residues. Trimming left V 3 bases short and J 7 bases short, with 6 bases between. CDR3 protein: CASSPPSGELFF. The CDR3 nucleotides read TGTGCCAGCTCACCCCCGAGCGGGGAGCTGTTTTTT.

The V gene is TRBV6-5, the J gene TRBJ2-7, with a weak D call TRBD1 (6 bases). V gave up 5 bases and J gave up 3 bases, with 11 bases separating them. Looked up from germline, CDR1 is MNHEY and CDR2 is SVGAGI. CDR3 length: 13 residues. CDR3 sequence: CASSPGEYYEQYF. The DNA for the CDR3 is TGTGCCAGCAGTCCAGGGGAGTACTACGAGCAGTACTTC.

The CDR3 DNA is TGCGCCAGCAGCCTGGGACAGGGAACTAATGAAAAACTGTTTTTT. Translating it yields CASSLGQGTNEKLFF. J is TRBJ1-4 and V is TRBV4-1, with 9 positions matching TRBD1. There are 15 residues in the CDR3. The J segment lost 1 base and the V segment lost 4 bases, leaving 1 base of the junction unmatched. CDR1 is MGHRA, CDR2 YSYEKL, per germline.

The genes are TRBV11-2 and TRBJ2-5, with TRBD1 matching 7 bases. The CDR3 consists of 14 residues. V shed 5 bases and J 4 bases; nucleotides not matched to a gene: 7. Germline CDR1 and CDR2: SGHAT and FQNNGV. CDR3 region: CASSLGTVRETQYF. In nucleotides, the CDR3 is TGTGCCAGCAGCCTCGGGACAGTTAGAGAGACCCAGTACTTC.

The chain couples TRBV2 to TRBJ2-1, with a weak D call TRBD1 (5 bases). V lost 2 bases to trimming and J lost 13 bases, with 9 bases between them. Germline CDR1 is SNHLY and CDR2 is FYNNEI. CDR3 size: 11 residues. Here the CDR3 DNA reads TGTGCCAGCAGTGAATTGGGGCCCCAGTTCTTC. Its translation: CASSELGPQFF.

The V gene is TRBV5-4, the J gene TRBJ2-7; 8 positions agree with TRBD1. V gave up 5 bases and J gave up 5 bases; unmatched junction bases: 12. CDR3 length: 15 amino acids. Germline V gene sequence: CDR1 SGHNT, CDR2 YYREEE (reference sequence). CDR3 sequence: CASRPDRGLNDEQYF. The CDR3 region has the DNA TGTGCCAGCAGACCAGACAGGGGACTGAACGACGAGCAGTACTTC.

V usage is TRBV7-2 and J usage is TRBJ1-5, with 8 bases aligning to TRBD1. CDR3 length: 16 amino acids. V gave up 2 bases and J gave up 7 bases; unmatched junction bases: 10. Per germline, CDR1 SGHTA and CDR2 FQGNSA. The CDR3 bases are TGTGCCAGCAGCTTAACCGCGGACAGGGTAGGACAGCCCCAGCATTTT. It translates to CASSLTADRVGQPQHF.

This clone is a singleton in its sample. The chain employs TRBV18 and TRBJ1-2; 10 bases align to TRBD1. V shed 3 bases, J shed 4 bases, and the junction held 5 bases outside the gene matches. CDR1 is KGHSH and CDR2 is LQKENI in the germline V gene. The CDR3 is made up of 15 amino acids. CDR3: CASSPGTGDFYGYTF. The CDR3 DNA sequence: TGTGCCAGCTCACCCGGGACAGGGGATTTCTATGGCTACACCTTC. Full variable domain (outside the CDR3, taken from reference TRBV18 and TRBJ1-2): NAGVMQNPRHLVRRRGQEARLRCSPMKGHSHVYWYRQLPEEGLKFMVYLQKENIIDESGMPKERFSAEFPKEGPSILRIQQVVRGDSAAYFCASSPGTGDFYGYTFGSGTRLTVV.

The genes are TRBV5-5 and TRBJ2-2; 10 nucleotides agree with TRBD2. This CDR3 has 16 amino acids. J lost 6 bases, V lost 1 base, and 6 bases had no gene match. Germline V gene lookup returns CDR1 SGHKS and CDR2 YYEKEE (reference sequence). Here the CDR3 reads CASSLSGGALSGELFF. CDR3 nucleotide sequence: TGTGCCAGCAGCTTGAGCGGGGGGGCCCTCTCCGGGGAGCTGTTTTTT. Drawing the rest from reference TRBV5-5 and TRBJ2-2, the complete variable domain is DAGVTQSPTHLIKTRGQQVTLRCSPISGHKSVSWYQQVLGQGPQFIFQYYEKEERGRGNFPDRFSARQFPNYSSELNVNALLLGDSALYLCASSLSGGALSGELFFGEGSRLTVL.

The rearrangement uses TRBV7-8 and TRBJ1-4, with 10 nucleotides matching TRBD1. Germline values: CDR1 SGHVS, CDR2 FQNEAQ. The CDR3 extends over 14 amino acids. The J segment lost 8 bases and the V segment lost 5 bases, leaving 5 bases of the junction unmatched. CDR3 sequence: CASSRDRGGEKLFF. CDR3 DNA sequence: TGTGCCAGCAGCAGGGACAGGGGAGGCGAAAAACTGTTTTTT.

This chain links TRBV19 with TRBJ1-5; 8 bases fit TRBD1. The CDR3 runs to 15 residues. V lost 10 bases to trimming and J lost 0 bases; unmatched junction nucleotides: 8. Germline assignment: CDR1 LNHDA and CDR2 SQIVND (reference sequence). The CDR3 loop reads CATGTGDNSNQPQHF. The CDR3 DNA follows: TGTGCCACTGGGACAGGAGATAATAGCAATCAGCCCCAGCATTTT.

J is TRBJ1-5 and V is TRBV4-3; no reliable D call. The V end lost 4 bases, the J end lost 5 bases, and 15 bases lay between the germline ends. The CDR3 has 15 amino acids. Germline loops: CDR1 LGHNA, CDR2 YSLEER. The DNA for the CDR3 is TGCGCCAGCAGCCCAAGCGGAGCTGCAGATCAGCCCCAGCATTTT. Amino acid sequence: CASSPSGAADQPQHF.

The gene calls are TRBV9 and TRBJ2-3; D unresolved. Germline V gives CDR1 SGDLS, CDR2 YYNGEE. The CDR3 has 14 amino acids. The V gene lost 4 bases and the J gene lost 5 bases, with 14 bases spanning the gap. In nucleotides, the CDR3 is TGTGCCAGCAGCCCCCGCCGACTGCAAGATACGCAGTATTTT. This codes for CASSPRRLQDTQYF.

With respect to this clone: One end of the junction fails to match germline, which may point to a read error. This chain links TRBV11-3 with TRBJ2-1; a weak D match, TRBD1 (5 bases). CDR3 length: 12 residues. The germline gives CDR1 SGHNT, CDR2 YENEEA. CDR3 loop: CASSLDGASWVF. CDR3 DNA: TGTGCCAGCAGCTTAGATGGGGCTAGTTGGGTCTTC. Supplemented by reference TRBV11-3 and TRBJ2-1, the full variable domain reads EAGVVQSPRYKIIEKKQPVAFWCNPISGHNTLYWYLQNLGQGPELLIRYENEEAVDDSQLPKDRFSAERLKGVDSTLKIQPAELGDSAVYLCASSLDGASWVFGPGTRLTVL.

This chain joins TRBV5-4 and TRBJ2-7, with D uncertain. The CDR3 extends over 13 amino acids. Germline CDR1 reads SGHNT; CDR2 reads YYREEE (reference sequence). V was pared by 0 bases and J by 5 bases, with 9 bases between. In DNA form, the CDR3 reads TGTGCCAGCAGCTTGGCAGGTAACCACGAGCAGTACTTC. Protein sequence: CASSLAGNHEQYF. The full variable domain, its missing parts supplied by reference TRBV5-4 and TRBJ2-7, is ETGVTQSPTHLIKTRGQQVTLRCSSQSGHNTVSWYQQALGQGPQFIFQYYREEENGRGNFPPRFSGLQFPNYSSELNVNALELDDSALYLCASSLAGNHEQYFGPGTRLTVT.

This chain links TRBV5-1 with TRBJ2-7; 8 bases map to TRBD2. The CDR3 consists of 16 residues. Germline trimming cut 4 bases from V and 0 bases from J; bases unmatched to any gene: 9. CDR1 SGHRS and CDR2 YFSETQ come from the germline V gene. The CDR3 region has the DNA TGCGCCAGCAGCAACGGGGGGGACTACAGCTCCTACGAGCAGTACTTC. Translation: CASSNGGDYSSYEQYF.

This clone was recorded once. The CDR3 here is CASSSGGRETQYF. The CDR3 bases are TGTGCCAGCTCATCCGGGGGGAGAGAGACCCAGTACTTC. V and J are TRBV2 and TRBJ2-5; the match to TRBD2 covers 7 bases. Germline CDR1 is SNHLY and CDR2 is FYNNEI. The ends lost 8 bases at V and 4 bases at J; junction bases unmatched: 7. The CDR3 contains 13 residues. Supplemented by reference TRBV2 and TRBJ2-5, the full variable domain reads EPEVTQTPSHQVTQMGQEVILRCVPISNHLYFYWYRQILGQKVEFLVSFYNNEISEKSEIFDDQFSVERPDGSNFTLKIRSTKLEDSAMYFCASSSGGRETQYFGPGTRLLVL.

This clone was detected only a few times. The rearrangement joins TRBV3-1 (or the pseudogene TRBV3-2) to TRBJ1-6, with 8 bases matching TRBD1. The V and J ends lost 1 base and 6 bases, in that order; junction bases with no gene match: 2. The CDR3 sequence is 15 residues long. Germline CDR1 and CDR2: LGHDT and YNNKEL (reference sequence). CDR3 coding DNA: TGTGCCAGCAGCCAAGGGGACAGGATTAATTCACCCCTCCACTTT. It is translated as CASSQGDRINSPLHF.

The gene calls are TRBV19 and TRBJ2-1, with 12 bases identical to TRBD2. Germline lookup yields CDR1 LNHDA and CDR2 SQIVND (reference sequence). V shed 8 bases, J shed 8 bases, and the junction held 7 bases outside the gene matches. The CDR3 sequence is 14 residues long. The CDR3 nucleotides are TGTGCCAGTGTGAGGACTAGCGGGGTCGATGAGCAGTTCTTC. Protein sequence: CASVRTSGVDEQFF.

This chain uses TRBV7-9 with TRBJ2-1, with a tentative D call TRBD2 (7 bases). Germline V gives CDR1 SEHNR, CDR2 FQNEAQ (reference sequence). With 0 bases removed from V and 8 bases from J, the gap between germline ends came to 14 bases. There are 15 residues in the CDR3. The CDR3 protein is CASSLAGGLEDEQFF. The CDR3 bases are TGTGCCAGCAGCTTAGCGGGGGGGCTTGAGGATGAGCAGTTCTTC.

The chain carries TRBV7-2 and TRBJ2-7, with TRBD1 as a possible D gene (5 bases). This CDR3 comprises 17 residues. The V and J ends lost 2 bases and 0 bases respectively, with 17 bases between them. The germline gives CDR1 SGHTA, CDR2 FQGNSA. The CDR3 coding sequence is TGTGCCAGCAGCTTATACCCCTGGCAGGGTGGCTCCTACGAGCAGTACTTC. Translation gives CASSLYPWQGGSYEQYF.